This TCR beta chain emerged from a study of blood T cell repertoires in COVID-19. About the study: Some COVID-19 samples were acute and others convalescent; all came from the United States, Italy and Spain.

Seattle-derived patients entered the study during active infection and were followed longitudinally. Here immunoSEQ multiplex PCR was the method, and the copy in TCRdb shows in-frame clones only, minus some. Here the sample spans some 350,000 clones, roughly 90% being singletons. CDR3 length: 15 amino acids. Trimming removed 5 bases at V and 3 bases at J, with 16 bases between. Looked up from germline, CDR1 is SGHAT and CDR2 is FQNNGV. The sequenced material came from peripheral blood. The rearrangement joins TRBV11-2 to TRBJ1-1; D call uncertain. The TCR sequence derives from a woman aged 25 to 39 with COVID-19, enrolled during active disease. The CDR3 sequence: CASSAVSEVDTEAFF. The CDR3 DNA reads TGTGCCAGCAGCGCTGTATCGGAGGTCGACACTGAAGCTTTCTTT. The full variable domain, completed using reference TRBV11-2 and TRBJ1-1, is EAGVAQSPRYKIIEKRQSVAFWCNPISGHATLYWYQQILGQGPKLLIQFQNNGVVDDSQLPKDRFSAERLKGVDSTLKIQPAKLEDSAVYLCASSAVSEVDTEAFFGQGTRLTVV.